This TCR beta chain was found in a study of control samples from healthy donors and cancer patients. Assay used: immunoSEQ multiplex PCR; TCRdb lists only in-frame clones, some missing. The sample lists 80,000 to 100,000 clones; roughly 92% were seen once. Looked up from germline, CDR1 is SGHNT and CDR2 is YYREEE (reference sequence). V lost 0 bases to trimming and J lost 3 bases; unmatched junction nucleotides: 5. The CDR3 extends over 16 amino acids. The chain has TRBV5-4 and TRBJ2-2; the match to TRBD1 covers 7 bases. The receptor was isolated from a human donor in good health. The donor label of this sample is uncertain. The sample was blood. CDR3 sequence (DNA): TGTGCCAGCAGCTTGGAGGGGGCAAAGGACACCGGGGAGCTGTTTTTT. The encoded protein is CASSLEGAKDTGELFF.